The 5 T cell receptor beta chains given below trace back to one sample, sequenced in a study of control samples from healthy donors and cancer patients. Produced via immunoSEQ multiplex PCR; TCRdb's table is partial and in-frame only. In the table there are roughly 450,000 clones, around 90% of which are singletons. The sample consisted of PBMCs. All receptors derive from a man in his forties with head and neck cancer.

The rearrangement joins TRBV18 to TRBJ2-5, with 7 bases fitting TRBD2. CDR3 length: 13 amino acids. Germline CDR1 and CDR2: KGHSH and LQKENI. J gave up 5 bases and V 3 bases, and 3 bases lay outside the gene matches. The DNA for the CDR3 is TGTGCCAGCTCACCGCAGCGGGGCGAGACCCAGTACTTC. As protein: CASSPQRGETQYF.

The chain has TRBV29-1 and TRBJ2-3; 11 positions match TRBD1. V lost 2 bases, J lost 3 bases, and 4 bases stayed unmatched. From germline, CDR1 is SQVTM and CDR2 ANQGSEA. This CDR3 is built from 15 residues. CDR3 DNA: TGCAGCGTTGAACGGACAGGGGGCGCAACAGATACGCAGTATTTT. Amino acids: CSVERTGGATDTQYF.

In DNA form, the CDR3 reads TGTGCCAGCAGTCGGGAGGGAGACTTCTATAATTCACCCCTCCACTTT. The encoded protein is CASSREGDFYNSPLHF. V gene TRBV28 combines with J gene TRBJ1-6; D is undetermined. The germline gives CDR1 MDHEN, CDR2 SYDVKM. The V gene lost 5 bases and the J gene lost 3 bases, with 14 bases spanning the gap. This CDR3 region has 16 residues.

Concerning this clone itself: This sample also contains other DNA sequences that code for the same CDR3. V usage is TRBV9 and J usage is TRBJ2-7, with D possibly being TRBD1 (6 bases). CDR1 and CDR2 (germline): SGDLS, YYNGEE. The CDR3 covers 13 residues. Trimming pared 4 bases from V and 3 bases from J, leaving 11 bases between. The CDR3 nucleotides read TGTGCCAGCAGCCCCCCCAGGGGCTACGAGCAGTACTTC. It translates to CASSPPRGYEQYF.

This chain joins TRBV2 and TRBJ1-6; 10 bases fit TRBD1. Germline V gene data show CDR1 as SNHLY and CDR2 as FYNNEI. The CDR3 extends over 13 amino acids. V trimming: 7 bases; J trimming: 9 bases; junction bases outside the gene matches: 3. CDR3 bases: TGTGCCAGCAAGACAGGGGGCAGTTCACCCCTCCACTTT. It codes for CASKTGGSSPLHF.